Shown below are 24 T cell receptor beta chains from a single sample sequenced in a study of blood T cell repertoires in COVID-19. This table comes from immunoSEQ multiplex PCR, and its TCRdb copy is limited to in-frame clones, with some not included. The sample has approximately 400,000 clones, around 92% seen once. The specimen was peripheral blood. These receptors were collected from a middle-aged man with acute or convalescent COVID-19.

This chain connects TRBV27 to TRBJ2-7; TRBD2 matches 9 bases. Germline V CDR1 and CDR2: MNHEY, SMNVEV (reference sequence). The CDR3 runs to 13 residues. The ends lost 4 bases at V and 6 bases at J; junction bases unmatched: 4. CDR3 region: CASSSPSGTEQYF. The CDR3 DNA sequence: TGTGCCAGCAGTTCGCCTAGCGGGACCGAGCAGTACTTC.

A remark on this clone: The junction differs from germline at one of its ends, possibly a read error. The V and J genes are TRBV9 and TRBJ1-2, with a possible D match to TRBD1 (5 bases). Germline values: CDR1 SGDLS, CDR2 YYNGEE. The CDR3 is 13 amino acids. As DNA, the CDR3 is TGTGCCAGCAGCGTAGTTTCGGGGGGTGATTCTTCTTTC. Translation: CASSVVSGGDSSF.

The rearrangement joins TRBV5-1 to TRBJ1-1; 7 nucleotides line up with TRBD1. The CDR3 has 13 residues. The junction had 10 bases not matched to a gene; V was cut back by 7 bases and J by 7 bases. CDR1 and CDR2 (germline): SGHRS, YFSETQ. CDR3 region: CASSNDRASEAFF. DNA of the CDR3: TGCGCCAGCTCAAATGACAGGGCGAGTGAAGCTTTCTTT.

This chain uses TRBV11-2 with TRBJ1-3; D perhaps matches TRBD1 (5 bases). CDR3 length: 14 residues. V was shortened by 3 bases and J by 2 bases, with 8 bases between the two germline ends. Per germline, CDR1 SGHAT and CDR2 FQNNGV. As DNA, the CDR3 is TGTGCCAGCAGCTTCCGGGGGGCTGGAAACACCATATATTTT. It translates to CASSFRGAGNTIYF.

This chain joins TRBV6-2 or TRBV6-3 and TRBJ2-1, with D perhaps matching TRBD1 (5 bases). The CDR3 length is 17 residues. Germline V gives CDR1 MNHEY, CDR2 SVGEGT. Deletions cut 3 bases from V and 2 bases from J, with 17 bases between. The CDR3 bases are TGTGCCAGCAGTTATTCGACAGTAGGGTACACCTACAATGAGCAGTTCTTC. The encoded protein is CASSYSTVGYTYNEQFF.

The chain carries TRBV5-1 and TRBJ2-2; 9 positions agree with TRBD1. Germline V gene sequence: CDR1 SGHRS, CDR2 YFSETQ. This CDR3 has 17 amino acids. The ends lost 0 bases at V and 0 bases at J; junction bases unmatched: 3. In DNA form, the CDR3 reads TGCGCCAGCAGCTTGGCCGGACAGGGGACGAACACCGGGGAGCTGTTTTTT. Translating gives CASSLAGQGTNTGELFF. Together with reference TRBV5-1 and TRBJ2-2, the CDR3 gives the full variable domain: KAGVTQTPRYLIKTRGQQVTLSCSPISGHRSVSWYQQTPGQGLQFLFEYFSETQRNKGNFPGRFSGRQFSNSRSEMNVSTLELGDSALYLCASSLAGQGTNTGELFFGEGSRLTVL.

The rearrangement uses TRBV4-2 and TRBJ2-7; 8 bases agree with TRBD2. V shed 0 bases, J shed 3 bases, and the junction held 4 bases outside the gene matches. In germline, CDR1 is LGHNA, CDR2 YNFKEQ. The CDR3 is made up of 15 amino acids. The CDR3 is CASSQDRGTSYEQYF. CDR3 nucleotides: TGTGCCAGCAGCCAAGATCGCGGGACTAGCTACGAGCAGTACTTC.

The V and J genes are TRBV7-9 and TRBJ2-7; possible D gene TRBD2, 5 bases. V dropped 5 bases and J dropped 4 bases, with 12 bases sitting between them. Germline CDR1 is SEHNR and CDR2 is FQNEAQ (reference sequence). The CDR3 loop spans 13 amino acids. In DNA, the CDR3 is TGTGCCAGCAGCCCTACCGGGAATTACGAGCAGTACTTC. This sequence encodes CASSPTGNYEQYF.

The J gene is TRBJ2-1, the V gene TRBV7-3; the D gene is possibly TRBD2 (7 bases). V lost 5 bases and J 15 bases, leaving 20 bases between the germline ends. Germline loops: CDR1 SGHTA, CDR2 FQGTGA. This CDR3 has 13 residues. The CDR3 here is CASSPSLGGPWFF. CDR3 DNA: TGTGCCAGCAGCCCGTCGCTCGGGGGGCCGTGGTTCTTC.

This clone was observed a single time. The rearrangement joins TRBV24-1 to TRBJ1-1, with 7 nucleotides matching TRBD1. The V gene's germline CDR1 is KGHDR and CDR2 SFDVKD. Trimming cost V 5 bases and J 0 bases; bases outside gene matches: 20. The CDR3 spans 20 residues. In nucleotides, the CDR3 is TGTGCCACCAGTGCGATCCAAAGACAGGGCTTTCCTGTAATGAACACTGAAGCTTTCTTT. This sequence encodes CATSAIQRQGFPVMNTEAFF.

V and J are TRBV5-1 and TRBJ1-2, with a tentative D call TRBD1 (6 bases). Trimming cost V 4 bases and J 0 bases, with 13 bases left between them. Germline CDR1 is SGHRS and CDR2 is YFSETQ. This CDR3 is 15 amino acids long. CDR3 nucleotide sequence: TGCGCCAGCAGCGGGGGCCAGACCCCTAACTATGGCTACACCTTC. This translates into CASSGGQTPNYGYTF.

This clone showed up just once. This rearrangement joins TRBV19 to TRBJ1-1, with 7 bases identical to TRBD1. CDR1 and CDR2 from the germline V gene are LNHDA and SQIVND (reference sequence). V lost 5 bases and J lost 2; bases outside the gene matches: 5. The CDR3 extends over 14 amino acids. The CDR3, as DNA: TGTGCCAGTAGTGCGAACAGGGGTAACACTGAAGCTTTCTTT. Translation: CASSANRGNTEAFF.

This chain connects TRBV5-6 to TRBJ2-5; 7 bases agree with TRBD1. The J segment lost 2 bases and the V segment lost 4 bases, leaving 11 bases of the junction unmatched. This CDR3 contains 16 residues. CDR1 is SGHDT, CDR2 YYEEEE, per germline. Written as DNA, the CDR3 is TGTGCCAGCAGCCGAATGACAGGGATATCGCAAGAGACCCAGTACTTC. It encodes CASSRMTGISQETQYF.

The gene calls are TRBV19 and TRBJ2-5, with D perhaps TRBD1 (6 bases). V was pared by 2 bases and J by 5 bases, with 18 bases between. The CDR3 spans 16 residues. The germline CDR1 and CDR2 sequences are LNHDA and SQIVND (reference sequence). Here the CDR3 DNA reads TGTGCCAGTAGTATATCCCCCGGGACAATTGGGGAGACCCAGTACTTC. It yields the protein CASSISPGTIGETQYF.

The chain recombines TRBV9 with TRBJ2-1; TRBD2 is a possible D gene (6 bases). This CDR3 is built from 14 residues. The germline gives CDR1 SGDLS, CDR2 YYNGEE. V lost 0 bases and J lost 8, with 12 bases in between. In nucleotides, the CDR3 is TGTGCCAGCAGCGTAGGGCTAGCGACCGATGAGCAGTTCTTC. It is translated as CASSVGLATDEQFF.

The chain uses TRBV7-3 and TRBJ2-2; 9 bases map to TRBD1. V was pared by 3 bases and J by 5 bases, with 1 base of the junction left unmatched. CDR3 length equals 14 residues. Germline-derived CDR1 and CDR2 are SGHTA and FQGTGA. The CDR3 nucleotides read TGTGCCAGCAGCTTGACAGGGGGAACCGGGGAGCTGTTTTTT. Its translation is CASSLTGGTGELFF. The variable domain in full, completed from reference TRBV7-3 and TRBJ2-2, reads GAGVSQTPSNKVTEKGKYVELRCDPISGHTALYWYRQSLGQGPEFLIYFQGTGAADDSGLPNDRFFAVRPEGSVSTLKIQRTERGDSAVYLCASSLTGGTGELFFGEGSRLTVL.

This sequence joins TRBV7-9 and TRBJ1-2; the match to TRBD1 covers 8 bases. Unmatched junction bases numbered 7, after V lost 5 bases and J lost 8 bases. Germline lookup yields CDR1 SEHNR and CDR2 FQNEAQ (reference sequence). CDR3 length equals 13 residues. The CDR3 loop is CASSPRTGRGYTF. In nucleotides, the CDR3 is TGTGCCAGCAGCCCCCGGACAGGGCGAGGCTACACCTTC.

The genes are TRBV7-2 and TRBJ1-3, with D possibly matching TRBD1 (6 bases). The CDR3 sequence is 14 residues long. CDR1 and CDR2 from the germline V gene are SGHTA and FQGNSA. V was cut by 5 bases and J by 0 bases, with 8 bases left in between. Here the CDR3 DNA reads TGTGCCAGCAGCCAGGACAGCTCTGGAAACACCATATATTTT. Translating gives CASSQDSSGNTIYF.

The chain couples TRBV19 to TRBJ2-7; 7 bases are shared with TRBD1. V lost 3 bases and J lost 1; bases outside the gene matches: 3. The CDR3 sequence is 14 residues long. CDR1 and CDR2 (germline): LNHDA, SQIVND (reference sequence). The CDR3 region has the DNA TGTGCCAGTAGTATCCGGGACAGTTCCTACGAGCAGTACTTC. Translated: CASSIRDSSYEQYF.

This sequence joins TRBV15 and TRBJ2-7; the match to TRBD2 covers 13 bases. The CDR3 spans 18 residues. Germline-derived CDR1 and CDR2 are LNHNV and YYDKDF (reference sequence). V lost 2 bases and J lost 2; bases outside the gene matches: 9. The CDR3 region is CATSRTPGLAGVPYEQYF. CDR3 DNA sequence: TGTGCCACCAGCAGAACTCCCGGACTAGCGGGAGTACCCTACGAGCAGTACTTC. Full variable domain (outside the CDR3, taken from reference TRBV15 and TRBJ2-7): DAMVIQNPRYQVTQFGKPVTLSCSQTLNHNVMYWYQQKSSQAPKLLFHYYDKDFNNEADTPDNFQSRRPNTSFCFLDIRSPGLGDTAMYLCATSRTPGLAGVPYEQYFGPGTRLTVT.

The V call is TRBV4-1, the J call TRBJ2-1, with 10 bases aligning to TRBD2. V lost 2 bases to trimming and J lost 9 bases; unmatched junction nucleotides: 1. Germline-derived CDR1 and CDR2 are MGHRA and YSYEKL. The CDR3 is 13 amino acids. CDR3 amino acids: CASSQRLAGEQFF. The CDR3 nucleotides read TGCGCCAGCAGCCAAAGACTAGCGGGTGAGCAGTTCTTC.

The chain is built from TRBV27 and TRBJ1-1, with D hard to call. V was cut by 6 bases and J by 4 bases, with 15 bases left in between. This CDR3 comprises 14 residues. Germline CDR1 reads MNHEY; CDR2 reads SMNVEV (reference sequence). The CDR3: CASSLSDPSTEAFF. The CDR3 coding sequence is TGTGCCAGCAGCCTCAGTGACCCTAGCACTGAAGCTTTCTTT.

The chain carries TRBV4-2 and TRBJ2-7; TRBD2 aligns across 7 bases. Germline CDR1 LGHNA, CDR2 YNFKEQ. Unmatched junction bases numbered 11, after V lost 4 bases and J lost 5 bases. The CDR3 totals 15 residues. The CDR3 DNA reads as TGTGCCAGCAGCCTCGAGACTAGCAAGGGCGACGAGCAGTACTTC. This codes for CASSLETSKGDEQYF.

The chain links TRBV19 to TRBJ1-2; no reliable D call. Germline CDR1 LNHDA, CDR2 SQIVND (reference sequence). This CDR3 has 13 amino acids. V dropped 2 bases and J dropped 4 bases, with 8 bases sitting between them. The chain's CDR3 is CASSIPGFYGYTF. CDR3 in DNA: TGTGCCAGTAGTATACCCGGGTTCTATGGCTACACCTTC.